The sequence of this T cell receptor beta chain was determined in a study of neoadjuvant anti-PD-1 for oral cavity cancer. Study-wide background: Patients mostly received three to four biweekly nivolumab doses at 3 mg/kg before surgery. Patients without progression received a fourth nivolumab dose around day 43, then surgical resection on days 50-56.

Blood cells were analyzed directly, without culture or expansion. Points from the study as a whole: PBMC Gini-index clonality exceeded responders' in non-responders post-nivolumab.

Clones were read by immunoSEQ multiplex PCR, and TCRdb kept only the in-frame ones, dropping some. The sample records tens of thousands of clones, 79% being singletons. Regarding this clone: Its antigen remains unknown.

The source material was PBMCs, sampled before nivolumab (anti-PD-1) treatment. The TCR originated in a person aged 40 to 85 with oral cavity squamous cell carcinoma.

CDR3 residues: CASTNSGTGNTIYF. The DNA of the CDR3 is TGTGCCAGCACTAACAGTGGGACTGGAAACACCATATATTTT. The V gene is TRBV5-6, the J gene TRBJ1-3; D unresolved. With 6 bases removed from V and 2 bases from J, the gap between germline ends came to 12 bases. Germline V gene sequence: CDR1 SGHDT, CDR2 YYEEEE. The CDR3 consists of 14 residues.